This TCR beta chain derives from a study of blood T cells in healthy people across ages. Germline V CDR1 and CDR2: SGDLS, YYNGEE. There are 14 residues in the CDR3. V was pared by 0 bases and J by 6 bases, with 9 bases between. A J-beta primer mix and a sample-barcoded 5' primer were used in a second PCR of roughly 6 to 11 cycles. Each TCR beta cDNA got a 12-nucleotide random molecular identifier. TCRdb recomputed calls from the 5' RACE reads with MiXCR, one row per CDR3 protein. Of about 930,000 distinct CDR3 sequences listed, around 29% are singletons. The sample holds one count of this clonotype. These data were likewise used in another study, on T cells of mothers and their children. As that report states: At approximately 1.4 ug per 15 ul, all of the extracted RNA went into cDNA synthesis. There was no detection of any persistent microchimeric T cell clones.

This clonotype originated in a woman aged 40 to 50 in good health. The chain combines TRBV9 with TRBJ2-2, with D possibly matching TRBD2 (5 bases). The sequencing sample was made of blood. The CDR3: CASSVAWGAGELFF. CDR3 DNA sequence: TGTGCCAGCAGCGTAGCATGGGGAGCCGGGGAGCTGTTTTTT.